This T cell receptor (beta chain) was sequenced for a study of post-analysis software for immune sequencing data (dated by TCRdb to between 2014 and 2017). Concerning the study at large: Recorded disease courses included relapsing-remitting, secondary progressive and progressive-relapsing multiple sclerosis, with some patients lacking subtype annotation. The multiple sclerosis patient repertoires were compared with approximately 11 previously published healthy control repertoires from donors aged roughly 6 to 27 years. A subset of samples was prepared in parallel using single-end sample barcoding, then pooled and co-amplified after Illumina adapter ligation. Overall study outcomes, separate from this receptor: When samples were clustered directly using the F measure, samples prepared in the same batch co-clustered strongly, which prompted a batch-effect correction. Patients showed significantly higher frequencies than controls for a handful of TRBV segments, among them TRBV5-6, TRBV5-1 and TRBV20-1. The control group was slightly older than the multiple sclerosis patient group. Multiple sclerosis patients had significantly lower normalized Chao1 diversity than controls, a result that suggests substantial peripheral T-cell clonal expansion.

Points on this clonotype: The target of this receptor is not known. No base quality values were provided; no much bigger clone lies one nucleotide off.

V lost 1 base and J lost 8 bases; the stretch between them is 8 bases long. There are 12 amino acids in the CDR3, from cysteine to phenylalanine inclusive. Kept here is only the CDR3 DNA, which spans 36 bases and is read in frame from base 1. The library was made by PCR. Sequencing was carried out with an Illumina HiSeq 2500. Unique molecular identifiers were incorporated into TCR beta cDNA libraries to reduce PCR and sequencing biases. About 500,000 cDNA molecules were obtained per 1 to 10 million input T cells, so each molecule approximated one T cell. The same protocol used for the earlier healthy control dataset was applied to prepare and sequence the patient libraries. Samples belonging to the same batch were prepared together, multiplexed and sequenced on a shared HiSeq lane. The original pipeline was this. MIGEC handled the raw barcoded reads, throwing out single-read molecular identifier groups before consensus assembly and CDR3 extraction. VDJtools was used for post-analysis of the clonotype tables, and diversity was normalized by down-sampling every dataset to the size of the smallest sample. In repertoire overlap clustering, CDR3 amino acid sequences, but not nucleotide sequences, were matched to correct batch-related cross-sample contamination. TCRdb itself trimmed the public reads at Q25 with fastp, ran MiXCR and retained productive beta chains. Rows merge per CDR3 protein into single entries with the most common DNA and genes. These V and J calls are TCRdb output, not the study's own analysis. The sample table records 650,000 to 850,000 distinct CDR3 sequences; roughly 50% of these occur just once. The ten most abundant clones make up 4.9% of the sample.

To demonstrate the VDJtools post-analysis software, TCR beta repertoires were profiled from the peripheral blood of about 13 young patients with multiple sclerosis. Multiple sclerosis patients were children and adolescents aged 6 to 15 years. The material sequenced was blood. This sequence uses TRBV12-3 or TRBV12-4 and TRBJ1-1; matching of 6 bases hints at TRBD1 as the D gene. This clonotype originated in a girl between 5 and 17 years old with multiple sclerosis. In nucleotides, the sequence is TGTGCCAGCAGTTTAGAGGGGGGGGAAGCTTTCTTT. Its coded protein is CASSLEGGEAFF.